These 6 T cell receptor beta chains came from one sample sequenced in a study of blood T cell repertoires in COVID-19. The data were produced by immunoSEQ multiplex PCR, yet TCRdb's version contains in-frame clones alone and is incomplete. The table lists 200,000 to 250,000 clones, about 91% of them singletons. Material for sequencing was PBMCs or T cells enriched from blood (not recorded which). The receptors stem from a woman between 50 and 59 years old with acute COVID-19.

V is TRBV2 and J is TRBJ2-1; unclear D gene. This CDR3 is 9 amino acids long. In germline, CDR1 is SNHLY, CDR2 FYNNEI. Trimming pared 8 bases from V and 9 bases from J, leaving 5 bases between. In nucleotides, the CDR3 is TGTGCCAGCGGCGGTGAGCAGTTCTTC. Its translation: CASGGEQFF.

The chain recombines TRBV5-4 with TRBJ2-7; D may be TRBD1 (5 bases). V was trimmed by 4 bases and J by 3 bases, leaving 11 bases between them. CDR3 length equals 13 residues. CDR1 and CDR2 (germline): SGHNT, YYREEE (reference sequence). CDR3 sequence (DNA): TGTGCCAGCAGCGAACAGGCTAGCTACGAGCAGTACTTC. Protein: CASSEQASYEQYF.

The gene calls are TRBV7-6 and TRBJ1-5; D is possibly TRBD1 (6 bases). The CDR3 covers 16 residues. Between the trimmed V and J ends, which lost 5 bases and 5 bases, there was a span of 19 bases. The germline V gene encodes CDR1 SGHVS and CDR2 FNYEAQ. The CDR3 coding sequence is TGTGCCAGCAGCGCACGGCTACAGGGATGGTATCAGCCCCAGCATTTT. Translation gives CASSARLQGWYQPQHF.

J is TRBJ1-2 and V is TRBV7-9, with TRBD1 matching 11 bases. This CDR3 contains 16 residues. The V gene end was trimmed by 2 bases and the J gene end by 8 bases; junction bases not matched to a gene: 10. CDR1 and CDR2 from the germline V gene are SEHNR and FQNEAQ (reference sequence). The CDR3 DNA reads as TGTGCCAGCAGCTTATCAGGACAGGGGGCTCGTGGCGGCTACACCTTC. Encoded protein: CASSLSGQGARGGYTF.

The V call is TRBV5-5, the J call TRBJ1-5, with TRBD1 matching over 7 bases. Losses at the gene ends were 2 bases for V and 9 bases for J; bases not matched to a gene: 5. CDR3 length: 13 amino acids. Germline V CDR1 and CDR2: SGHKS, YYEKEE (reference sequence). Here the CDR3 DNA reads TGTGCCAGCAGCTTTGACAGGGTACGGCCCCAGCATTTT. Translated: CASSFDRVRPQHF.

There are many counts of this clone. In nucleotides, the CDR3 is TGTGCCAGCAGCCAATTCGGTCGGAGCGTGAACACTGAAGCTTTCTTT. Its protein product is CASSQFGRSVNTEAFF. The V and J genes are TRBV14 and TRBJ1-1; no clear D gene. V dropped 2 bases and J dropped 0 bases, with 13 bases sitting between them. The CDR3 sequence is 16 residues long. The V gene's germline CDR1 is SGHDN and CDR2 FVKESK.